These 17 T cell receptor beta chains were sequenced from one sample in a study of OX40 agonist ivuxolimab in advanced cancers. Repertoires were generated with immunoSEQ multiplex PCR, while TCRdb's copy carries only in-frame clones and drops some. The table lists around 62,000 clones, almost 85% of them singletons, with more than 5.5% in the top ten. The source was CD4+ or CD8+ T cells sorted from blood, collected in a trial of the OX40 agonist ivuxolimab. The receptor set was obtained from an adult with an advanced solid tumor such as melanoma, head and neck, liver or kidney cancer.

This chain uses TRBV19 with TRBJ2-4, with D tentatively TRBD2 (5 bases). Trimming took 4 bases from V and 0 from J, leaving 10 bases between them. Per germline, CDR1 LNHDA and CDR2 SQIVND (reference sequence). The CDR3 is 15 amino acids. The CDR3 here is CASSREPLAKNIQYF. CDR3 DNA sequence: TGTGCCAGTAGTAGGGAGCCCCTAGCCAAAAACATTCAGTACTTC.

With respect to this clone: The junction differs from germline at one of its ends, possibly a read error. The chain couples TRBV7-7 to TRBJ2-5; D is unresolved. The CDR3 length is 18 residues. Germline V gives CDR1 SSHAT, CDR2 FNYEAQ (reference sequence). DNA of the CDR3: TGTGCTAGCAGCTTGTTGCCTCGGCAGCGAAACAAAAGAGAGACCCAGTACTTC. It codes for CASSLLPRQRNKRETQYF.

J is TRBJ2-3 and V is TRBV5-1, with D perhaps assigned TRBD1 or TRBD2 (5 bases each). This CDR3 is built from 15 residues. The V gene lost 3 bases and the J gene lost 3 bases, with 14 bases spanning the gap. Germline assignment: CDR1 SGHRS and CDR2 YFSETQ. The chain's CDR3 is CASSSGDVVTDTQYF. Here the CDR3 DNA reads TGCGCCAGCAGCTCCGGGGACGTAGTAACAGATACGCAGTATTTT.

DNA for the CDR3: TGTGCCAGCAGTTTGGGGGACAGGGGATATGGCTACACCTTC. It specifies CASSLGDRGYGYTF. V and J are TRBV7-9 and TRBJ1-2, with 10 positions matching TRBD1. Germline CDR1 is SEHNR and CDR2 is FQNEAQ (reference sequence). CDR3 size: 14 residues. V lost 6 bases, J lost 5 bases, and 6 bases stayed unmatched.

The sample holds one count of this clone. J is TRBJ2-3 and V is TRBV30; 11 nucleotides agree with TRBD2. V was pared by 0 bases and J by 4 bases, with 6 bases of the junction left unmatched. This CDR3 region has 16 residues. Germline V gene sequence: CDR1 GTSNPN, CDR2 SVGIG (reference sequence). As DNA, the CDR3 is TGTGCCTGGAGTGTACGCGGTAGCGGGAGGGCAGATACGCAGTATTTT. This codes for CAWSVRGSGRADTQYF.

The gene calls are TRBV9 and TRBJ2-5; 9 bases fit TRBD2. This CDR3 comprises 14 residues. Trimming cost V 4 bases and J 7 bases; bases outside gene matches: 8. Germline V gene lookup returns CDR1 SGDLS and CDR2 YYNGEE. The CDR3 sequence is CASSPLAGVGTQYF. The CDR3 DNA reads TGTGCCAGCAGCCCATTAGCGGGGGTAGGGACCCAGTACTTC. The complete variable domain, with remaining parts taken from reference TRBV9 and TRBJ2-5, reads DSGVTQTPKHLITATGQRVTLRCSPRSGDLSVYWYQQSLDQGLQFLIQYYNGEERAKGNILERFSAQQFPDLHSELNLSSLELGDSALYFCASSPLAGVGTQYFGPGTRLLVL.

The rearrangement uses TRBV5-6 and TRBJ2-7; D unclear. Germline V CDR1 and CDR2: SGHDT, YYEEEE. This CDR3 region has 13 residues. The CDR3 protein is CASSLTTFGRWDV. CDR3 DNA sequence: TGTGCCAGCAGCTTGACAACTTTTGGACGTTGGGACGTC.

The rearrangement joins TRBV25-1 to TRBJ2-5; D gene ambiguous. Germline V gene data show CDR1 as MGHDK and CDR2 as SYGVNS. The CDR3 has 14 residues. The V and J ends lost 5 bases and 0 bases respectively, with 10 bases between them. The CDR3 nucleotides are TGTGCCAGCAGTCTACACAAGAACCAAGAGACCCAGTACTTC. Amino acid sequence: CASSLHKNQETQYF.

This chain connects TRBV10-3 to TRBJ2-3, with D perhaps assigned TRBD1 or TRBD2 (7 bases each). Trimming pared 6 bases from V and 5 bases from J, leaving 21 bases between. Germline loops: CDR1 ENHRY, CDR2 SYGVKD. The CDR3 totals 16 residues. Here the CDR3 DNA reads TGTGCCATCAGGCCCGGGGGAGGGGGCTCGAGAGATACGCAGTATTTT. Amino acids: CAIRPGGGGSRDTQYF.

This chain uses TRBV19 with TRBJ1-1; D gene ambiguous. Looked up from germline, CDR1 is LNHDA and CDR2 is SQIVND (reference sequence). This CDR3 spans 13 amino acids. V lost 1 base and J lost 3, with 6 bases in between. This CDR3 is CASSIGQYTEAFF. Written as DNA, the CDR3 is TGTGCCAGTAGTATAGGGCAGTACACTGAAGCTTTCTTT.

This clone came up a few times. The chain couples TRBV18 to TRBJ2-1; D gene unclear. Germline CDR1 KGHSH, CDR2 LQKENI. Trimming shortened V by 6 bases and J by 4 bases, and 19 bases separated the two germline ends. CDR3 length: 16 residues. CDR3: CASSGSPGRQYNEQFF. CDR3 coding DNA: TGTGCCAGCTCCGGGTCGCCCGGACGGCAGTACAATGAGCAGTTCTTC. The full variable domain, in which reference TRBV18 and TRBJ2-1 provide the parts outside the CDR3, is NAGVMQNPRHLVRRRGQEARLRCSPMKGHSHVYWYRQLPEEGLKFMVYLQKENIIDESGMPKERFSAEFPKEGPSILRIQQVVRGDSAAYFCASSGSPGRQYNEQFFGPGTRLTVL.

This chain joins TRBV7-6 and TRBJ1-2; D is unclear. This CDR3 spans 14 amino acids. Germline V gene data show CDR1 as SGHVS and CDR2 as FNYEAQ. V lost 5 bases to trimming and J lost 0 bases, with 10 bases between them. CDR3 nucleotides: TGTGCCAGCAGCCCGGGAACCTCTAACTATGGCTACACCTTC. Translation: CASSPGTSNYGYTF.

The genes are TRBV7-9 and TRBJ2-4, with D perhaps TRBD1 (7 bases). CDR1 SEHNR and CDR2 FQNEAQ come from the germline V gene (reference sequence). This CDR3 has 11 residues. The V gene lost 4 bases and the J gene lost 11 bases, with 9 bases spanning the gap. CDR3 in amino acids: CASSSRGVQYF. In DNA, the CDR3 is TGTGCCAGCAGCTCCAGGGGGGTTCAGTACTTC. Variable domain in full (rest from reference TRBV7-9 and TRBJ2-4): DTGVSQNPRHKITKRGQNVTFRCDPISEHNRLYWYRQTLGQGPEFLTYFQNEAQLEKSRLLSDRFSAERPKGSFSTLEIQRTEQGDSAMYLCASSSRGVQYFGAGTRLSVL.

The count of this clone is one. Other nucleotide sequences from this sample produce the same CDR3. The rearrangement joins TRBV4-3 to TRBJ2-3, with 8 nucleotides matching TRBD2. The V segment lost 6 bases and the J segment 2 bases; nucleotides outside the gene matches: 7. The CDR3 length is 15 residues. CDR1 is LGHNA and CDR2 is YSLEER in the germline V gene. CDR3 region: CASSREGLDTDTQYF. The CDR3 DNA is TGCGCCAGCAGTCGGGAGGGCCTTGACACAGATACGCAGTATTTT.

The CDR3 DNA reads as TGTGCCAGCAGTCGGACAGGCTACTTGACAGATACGCAGTATTTT. Translation gives CASSRTGYLTDTQYF. V gene TRBV6-5 combines with J gene TRBJ2-3, with 7 bases that match TRBD1. In germline, CDR1 is MNHEY, CDR2 SVGAGI. The CDR3 totals 15 residues. V dropped 5 bases and J dropped 3; count of bases not matched to a gene: 8.

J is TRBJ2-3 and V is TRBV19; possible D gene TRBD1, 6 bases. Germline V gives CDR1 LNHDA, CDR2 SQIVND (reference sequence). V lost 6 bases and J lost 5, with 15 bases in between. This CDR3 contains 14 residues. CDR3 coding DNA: TGTGCCAGTAGGTTCACAGGGTCAAGAGATACGCAGTATTTT. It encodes CASRFTGSRDTQYF.

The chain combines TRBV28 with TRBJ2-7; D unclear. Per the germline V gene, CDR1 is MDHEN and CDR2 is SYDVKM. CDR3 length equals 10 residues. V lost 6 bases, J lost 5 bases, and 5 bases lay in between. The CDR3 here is CASSQDEQYF. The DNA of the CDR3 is TGTGCCAGCAGCCAGGACGAGCAGTACTTC.